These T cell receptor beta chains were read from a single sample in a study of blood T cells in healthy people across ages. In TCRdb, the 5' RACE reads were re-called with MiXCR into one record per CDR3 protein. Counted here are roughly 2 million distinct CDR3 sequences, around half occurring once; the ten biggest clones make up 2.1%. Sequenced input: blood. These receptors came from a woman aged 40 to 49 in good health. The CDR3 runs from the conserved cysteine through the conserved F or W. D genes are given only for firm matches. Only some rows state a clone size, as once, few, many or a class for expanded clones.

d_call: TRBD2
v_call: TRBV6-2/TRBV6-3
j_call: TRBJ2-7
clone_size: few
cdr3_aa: CASSYSGTSGGPSYEQYF
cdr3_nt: TGTGCCAGCAGTTACTCGGGGACTAGCGGGGGGCCGTCCTACGAGCAGTACTTC

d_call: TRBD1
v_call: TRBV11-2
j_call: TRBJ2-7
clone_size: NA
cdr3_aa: CASSLRRTGFDEQYF
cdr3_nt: TGTGCCAGCAGCTTAAGGAGGACAGGGTTCGACGAGCAGTACTTC

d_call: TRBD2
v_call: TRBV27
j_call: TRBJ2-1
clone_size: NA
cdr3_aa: CASTPVGLAGANEQFF
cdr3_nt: TGTGCCAGCACCCCAGTAGGACTAGCGGGGGCCAATGAGCAGTTCTTC

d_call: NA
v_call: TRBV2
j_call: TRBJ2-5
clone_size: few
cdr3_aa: CASSSPAGFGETQYF
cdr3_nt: TGTGCCAGCAGTTCTCCCGCCGGCTTTGGAGAGACCCAGTACTTC

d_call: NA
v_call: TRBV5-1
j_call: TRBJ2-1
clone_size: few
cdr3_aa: CASSLAAGPNEQFF
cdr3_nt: TGCGCCAGCAGCTTGGCGGCAGGGCCAAATGAGCAGTTCTTC

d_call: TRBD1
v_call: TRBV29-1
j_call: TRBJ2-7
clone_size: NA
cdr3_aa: CSVKDRAAEQYF
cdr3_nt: TGCAGCGTCAAAGACAGGGCGGCCGAGCAGTACTTC

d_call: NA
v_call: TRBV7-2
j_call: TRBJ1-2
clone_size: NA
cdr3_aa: CASSLKVGQGYGYTF
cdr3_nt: TGTGCCAGCAGCTTAAAGGTGGGACAAGGCTATGGCTACACCTTC

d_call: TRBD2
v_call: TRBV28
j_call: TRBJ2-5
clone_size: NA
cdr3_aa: CANKPDSPMDREVYQETQYF
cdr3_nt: TGTGCCAACAAACCTGATTCTCCGATGGATCGGGAGGTCTACCAAGAGACCCAGTACTTC

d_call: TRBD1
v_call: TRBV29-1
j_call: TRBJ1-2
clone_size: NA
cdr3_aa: CSVSGGSYGYTF
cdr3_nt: TGCAGCGTCTCAGGGGGCTCATATGGCTACACCTTC

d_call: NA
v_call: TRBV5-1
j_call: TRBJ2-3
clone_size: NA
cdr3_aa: CASSRLRGASDTDTQYF
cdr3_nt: TGCGCCAGCAGCCGGTTGAGGGGCGCGTCTGACACAGATACGCAGTATTTT

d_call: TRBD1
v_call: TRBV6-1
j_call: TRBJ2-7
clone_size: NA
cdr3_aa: CASGDSHYEQYF
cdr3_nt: TGTGCCAGCGGGGACAGCCACTACGAGCAGTACTTC

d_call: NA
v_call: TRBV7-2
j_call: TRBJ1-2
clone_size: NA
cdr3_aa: CAGSLFQEGPFYGYTF
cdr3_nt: TGTGCCGGCAGCCTCTTCCAGGAGGGTCCCTTCTATGGCTACACCTTC

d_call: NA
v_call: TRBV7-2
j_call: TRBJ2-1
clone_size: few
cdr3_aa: CASSLDGESYNEQFF
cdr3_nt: TGTGCCAGCAGCCTTGACGGGGAGTCCTACAATGAGCAGTTCTTC

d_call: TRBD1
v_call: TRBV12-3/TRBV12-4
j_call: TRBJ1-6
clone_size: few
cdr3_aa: CASRWGQAHSPLHF
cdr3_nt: TGTGCCAGCAGGTGGGGACAGGCCCATTCACCCCTCCACTTT

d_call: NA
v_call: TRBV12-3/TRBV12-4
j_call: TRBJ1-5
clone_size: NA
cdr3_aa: CASSSSGYSNQPQHF
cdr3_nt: TGTGCCAGCAGTTCCTCAGGGTATAGCAATCAGCCCCAGCATTTT

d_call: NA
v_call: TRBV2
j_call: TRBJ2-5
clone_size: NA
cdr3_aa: CASSEDWGRTQYF
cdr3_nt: TGTGCCAGCAGTGAAGATTGGGGGCGGACCCAGTACTTC

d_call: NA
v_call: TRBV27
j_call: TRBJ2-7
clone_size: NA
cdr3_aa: CATASGTASYEQYF
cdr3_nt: TGTGCCACCGCCTCCGGGACGGCTTCCTACGAGCAGTACTTC

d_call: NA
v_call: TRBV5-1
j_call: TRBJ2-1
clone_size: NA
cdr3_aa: CASSLRAKSSYNEQFF
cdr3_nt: TGCGCCAGCAGCTTGCGGGCCAAGAGCTCCTACAATGAGCAGTTCTTC

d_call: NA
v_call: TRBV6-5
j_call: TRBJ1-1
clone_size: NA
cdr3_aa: CASRIPGQQNTEAFF
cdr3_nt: TGTGCCAGCAGAATACCGGGACAACAGAACACTGAAGCTTTCTTT

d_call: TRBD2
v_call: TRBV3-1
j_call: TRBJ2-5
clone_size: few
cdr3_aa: CASSGSGVETQYF
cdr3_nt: TGTGCCAGCAGCGGTAGCGGGGTAGAGACCCAGTACTTC

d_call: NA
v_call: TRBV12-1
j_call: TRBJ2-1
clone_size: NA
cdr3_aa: CASSFERGRYNEQFF
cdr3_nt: TGTGCCAGCAGCTTTGAGCGGGGGCGATACAATGAGCAGTTCTTC

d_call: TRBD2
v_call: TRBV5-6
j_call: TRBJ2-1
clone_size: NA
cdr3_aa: CASSVPGPAGGLGSEQFF
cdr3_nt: TGTGCCAGCAGCGTACCCGGGCCAGCGGGGGGGCTAGGAAGTGAGCAGTTCTTC

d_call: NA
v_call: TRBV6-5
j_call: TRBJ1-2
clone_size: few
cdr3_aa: CASRSDRNYGYTF
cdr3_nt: TGTGCCAGCAGGTCCGACAGGAACTATGGCTACACCTTC

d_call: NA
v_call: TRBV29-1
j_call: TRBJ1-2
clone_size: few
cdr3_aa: CSVVFPPTANYGYTF
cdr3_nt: TGCAGCGTTGTGTTTCCCCCGACAGCTAACTATGGCTACACCTTC

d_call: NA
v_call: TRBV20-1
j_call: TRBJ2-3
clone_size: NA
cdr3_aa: CSAIPQGTDTQYF
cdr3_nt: TGCAGTGCTATTCCGCAGGGTACAGATACGCAGTATTTT

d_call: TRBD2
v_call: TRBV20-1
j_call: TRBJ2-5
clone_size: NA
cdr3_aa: CSARTVAGQETQYF
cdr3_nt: TGCAGTGCTAGAACTGTAGCGGGGCAAGAGACCCAGTACTTC